This TCR beta chain was found in a study of blood T cell repertoires in COVID-19. Overall study context: The United States, Italy and Spain were the sources of the acute and convalescent COVID-19 samples. The cDNA or gDNA used as material had been derived from T cells, B-cell-depleted T cells, or PBMCs.

Authors' analysis steps: Amplification from reference gene primers served as the basis for estimated nucleated cell counts. Profiling relied on immunoSEQ multiplex PCR, and the TCRdb table lists in-frame clones only, not all of them. That table furnishes V, J and clone size, whereas the DNA furnished D and trimming. The data contain more than 120,000 clones, approximately 90% of them seen just once; the ten biggest clones take up about 28%. V lost 5 bases and J lost 8; bases outside the gene matches: 6. The CDR3 contains 13 residues. Germline V gene sequence: CDR1 SGHTA, CDR2 FQGNSA. This clone has just a few counts.

Sequenced sample: peripheral blood. The gene calls are TRBV7-2 and TRBJ2-1, with 7 bases that match TRBD1. The receptor's source is a human donor in a cohort sampled during active COVID-19. CDR3 protein: CASSPDRAHEQFF. The DNA for the CDR3 is TGTGCCAGCAGCCCAGACAGGGCCCATGAGCAGTTCTTC.